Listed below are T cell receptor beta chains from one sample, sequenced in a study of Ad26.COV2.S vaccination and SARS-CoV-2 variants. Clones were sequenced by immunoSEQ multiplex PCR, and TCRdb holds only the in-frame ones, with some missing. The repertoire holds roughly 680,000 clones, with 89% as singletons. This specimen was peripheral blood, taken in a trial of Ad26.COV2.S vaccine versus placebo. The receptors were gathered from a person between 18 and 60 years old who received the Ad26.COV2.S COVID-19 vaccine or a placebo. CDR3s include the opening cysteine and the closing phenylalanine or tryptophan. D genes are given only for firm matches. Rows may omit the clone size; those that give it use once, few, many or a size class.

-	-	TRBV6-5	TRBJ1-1	CASSYSTKTEAFF	TGTGCCAGCAGTTACTCAACCAAAACTGAAGCTTTCTTT
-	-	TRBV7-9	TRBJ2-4	CASSATGVTNIQYF	TGTGCCAGCAGCGCCACCGGGGTAACAAACATTCAGTACTTC
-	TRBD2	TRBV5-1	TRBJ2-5	CASSIGLADSQETQYF	TGCGCCAGCAGCATCGGACTAGCGGATTCGCAAGAGACCCAGTACTTC
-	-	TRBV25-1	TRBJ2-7	CASSEYQWVGEQYF	TGTGCCAGCAGTGAATACCAGTGGGTTGGCGAGCAGTACTTC
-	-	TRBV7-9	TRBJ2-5	CASSNPGETQYF	TGTGCCAGCAGCAACCCGGGGGAGACCCAGTACTTC
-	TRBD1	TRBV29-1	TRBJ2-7	CSVRTGHSYEQYF	TGCAGCGTGCGGACAGGCCACTCCTACGAGCAGTACTTC
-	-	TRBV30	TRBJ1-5	CAWSVGGDGQPQHF	TGTGCCTGGAGTGTTGGAGGGGACGGTCAGCCCCAGCATTTT
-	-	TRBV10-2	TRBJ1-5	CASSDVSGEEQPQHF	TGCGCCAGCAGTGATGTTTCGGGGGAAGAACAGCCCCAGCATTTT
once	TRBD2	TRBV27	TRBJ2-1	CASSLLPTSGAFYNEQFF	TGTGCCAGCAGTTTACTCCCGACTAGCGGGGCCTTCTACAATGAGCAGTTCTTC
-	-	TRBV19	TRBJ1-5	CASSGGGRYQPQHF	TGTGCCAGTAGTGGGGGGGGGAGGTATCAGCCCCAGCATTTT
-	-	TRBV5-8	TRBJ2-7	CASSLARAQYF	TGTGCCAGCAGCTTGGCCAGGGCACAGTACTTC
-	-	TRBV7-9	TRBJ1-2	CASSLQGGRGYTF	TGTGCCAGCAGCTTACAGGGAGGTCGCGGCTACACCTTC
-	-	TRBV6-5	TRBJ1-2	CASSYGEGGVGYTF	TGTGCCAGCAGTTACGGTGAAGGTGGGGTAGGCTACACCTTC
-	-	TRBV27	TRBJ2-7	CASSPPPPSYEQYF	TGTGCCAGCAGTCCGCCGCCCCCCTCCTACGAGCAGTACTTC
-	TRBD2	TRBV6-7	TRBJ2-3	CASRLIAGSTDTQYF	TGTGCCAGCAGGCTAATAGCGGGAAGCACAGATACGCAGTATTTT
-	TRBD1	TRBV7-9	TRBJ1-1	CASSRQGMNTEAFF	TGTGCCAGCAGCCGACAGGGGATGAACACTGAAGCTTTCTTT
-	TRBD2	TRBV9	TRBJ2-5	CASSVGSGLHQETQYF	TGTGCCAGCAGCGTTGGTAGCGGGTTACACCAAGAGACCCAGTACTTC
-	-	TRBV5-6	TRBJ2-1	CASSLGNEQFF	TGTGCCAGCAGCCTCGGGAATGAGCAGTTCTTC
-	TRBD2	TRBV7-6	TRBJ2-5	CASSPTSGGVRTQYF	TGTGCCAGCAGCCCGACTAGCGGGGGCGTTAGGACCCAGTACTTC
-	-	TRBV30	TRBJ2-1	CAWSIAPGNNEQFF	TGTGCCTGGAGTATAGCGCCGGGGAACAATGAGCAGTTCTTC
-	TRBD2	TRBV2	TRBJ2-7	CASSVGLAGGSYEQYF	TGTGCCAGCAGTGTAGGACTAGCGGGAGGATCCTACGAGCAGTACTTC
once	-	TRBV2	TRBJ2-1	CASKSEEAPGEQFF	TGTGCCAGCAAGTCGGAAGAGGCGCCAGGTGAGCAGTTCTTC
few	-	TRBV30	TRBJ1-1	CARDRANTEAFF	TGTGCCAGAGACAGAGCGAACACTGAAGCTTTCTTT
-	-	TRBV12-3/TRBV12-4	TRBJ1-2	CASCPSGAGYTF	TGTGCCAGCTGCCCCTCAGGAGCTGGCTACACCTTC
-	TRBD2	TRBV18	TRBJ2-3	CASSPYELAGDTDTQYF	TGTGCCAGCTCACCCTACGAACTAGCGGGGGACACAGATACGCAGTATTTT
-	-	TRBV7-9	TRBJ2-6	CASSRGRAGANVLTF	TGTGCCAGCAGCCGAGGCAGGGCTGGGGCCAACGTCCTGACTTTC
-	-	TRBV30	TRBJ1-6	CAWSAVGPYNSPLHF	TGTGCCTGGAGCGCGGTTGGGCCCTATAATTCACCCCTCCACTTT
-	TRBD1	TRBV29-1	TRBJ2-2	CSGTGGPGTGELFF	TGCAGCGGTACAGGGGGCCCGGGCACCGGGGAGCTGTTTTTT
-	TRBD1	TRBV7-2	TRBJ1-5	CASSWGTGMSNQPQHF	TGTGCCAGCAGCTGGGGGACAGGGATGAGCAATCAGCCCCAGCATTTT
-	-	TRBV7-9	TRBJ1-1	CASSFPGDRSGRTEAFF	TGTGCCAGCAGCTTTCCGGGGGATCGATCTGGACGCACTGAAGCTTTCTTT
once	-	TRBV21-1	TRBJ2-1	CASSKIVTSSLHNEQFF	TGTGCCAGCAGCAAAATAGTAACTAGCAGCCTTCACAATGAGCAGTTCTTC